These 4 T cell receptor beta chains share one sample of origin, sequenced in a study of OX40 agonist ivuxolimab in advanced cancers. The assay was immunoSEQ multiplex PCR, and TCRdb's table has in-frame clones only and misses some. The sample contains some 75,000 clones, 65% to 90% of which appear only once. This material consisted of CD4+ or CD8+ T cells sorted from blood, taken in a trial of the OX40 agonist ivuxolimab. The source is an adult with an advanced solid tumor such as melanoma, head and neck, liver or kidney cancer.

This clone was detected once. The chain has TRBV5-1 and TRBJ1-3; 8 bases line up with TRBD1. Germline loops: CDR1 SGHRS, CDR2 YFSETQ. This CDR3 spans 15 amino acids. Losses at the gene ends were 4 bases for V and 0 bases for J; bases not matched to a gene: 3. The CDR3 DNA reads as TGCGCCAGCAGCACAACAGGGGGCTCTGGAAACACCATATATTTT. It translates to CASSTTGGSGNTIYF.

This clone was counted between two and nine times. This chain uses TRBV2 with TRBJ2-7, with D tentatively TRBD2 (6 bases). The CDR3 covers 13 residues. V lost 0 bases, J lost 7 bases, and 10 bases lay in between. Germline V gives CDR1 SNHLY, CDR2 FYNNEI. In DNA form, the CDR3 reads TGTGCCAGCAGTGAAGCCATGAGCGGGGAGCAGTACTTC. Residues: CASSEAMSGEQYF.

The chain joins TRBV9 to TRBJ2-3; 9 nucleotides match TRBD1. The germline V gene encodes CDR1 SGDLS and CDR2 YYNGEE. The CDR3 sequence is 16 residues long. V was clipped by 4 bases and J by 10 bases; unmatched bases: 16. The chain's CDR3 is CASSTRDRVSGGSQYF. In DNA, the CDR3 is TGTGCCAGCAGCACCCGGGACAGGGTAAGCGGCGGGTCGCAGTATTTT.

The rearrangement joins TRBV9 to TRBJ1-5, with no clear D. This CDR3 is built from 13 residues. Germline assignment: CDR1 SGDLS and CDR2 YYNGEE. V lost 0 bases to trimming and J lost 5 bases, with 6 bases between them. Here the CDR3 DNA reads TGTGCCAGCAGCGTAGATGGAGATCAGCCCCAGCATTTT. Translated: CASSVDGDQPQHF.